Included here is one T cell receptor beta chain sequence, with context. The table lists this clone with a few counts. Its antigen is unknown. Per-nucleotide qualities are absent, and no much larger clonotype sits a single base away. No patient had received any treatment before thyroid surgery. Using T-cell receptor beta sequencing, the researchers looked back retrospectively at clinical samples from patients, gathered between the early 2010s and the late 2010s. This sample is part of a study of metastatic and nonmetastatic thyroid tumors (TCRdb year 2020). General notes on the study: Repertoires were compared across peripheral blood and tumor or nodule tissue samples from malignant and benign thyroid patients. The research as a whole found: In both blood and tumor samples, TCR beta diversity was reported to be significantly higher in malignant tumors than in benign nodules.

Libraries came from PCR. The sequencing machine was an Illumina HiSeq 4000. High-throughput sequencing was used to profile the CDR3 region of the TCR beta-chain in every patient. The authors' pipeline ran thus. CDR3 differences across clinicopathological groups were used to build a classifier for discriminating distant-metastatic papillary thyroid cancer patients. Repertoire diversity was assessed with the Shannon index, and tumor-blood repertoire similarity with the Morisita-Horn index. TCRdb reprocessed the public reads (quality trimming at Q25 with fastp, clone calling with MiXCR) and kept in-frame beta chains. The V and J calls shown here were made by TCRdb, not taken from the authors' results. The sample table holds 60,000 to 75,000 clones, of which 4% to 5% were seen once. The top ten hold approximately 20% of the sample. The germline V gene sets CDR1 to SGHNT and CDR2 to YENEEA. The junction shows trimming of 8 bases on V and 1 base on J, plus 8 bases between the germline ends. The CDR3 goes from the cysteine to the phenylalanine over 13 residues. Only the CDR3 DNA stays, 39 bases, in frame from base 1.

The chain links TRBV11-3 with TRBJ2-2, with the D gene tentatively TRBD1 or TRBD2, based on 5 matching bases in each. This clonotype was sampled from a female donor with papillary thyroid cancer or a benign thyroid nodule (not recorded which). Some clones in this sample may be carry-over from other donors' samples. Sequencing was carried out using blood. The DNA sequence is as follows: TGTGCCAGCGGGACCTGGAACACCGGGGAGCTGTTTTTT. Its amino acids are CASGTWNTGELFF. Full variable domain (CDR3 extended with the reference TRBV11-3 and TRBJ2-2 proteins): EAGVVQSPRYKIIEKKQPVAFWCNPISGHNTLYWYLQNLGQGPELLIRYENEEAVDDSQLPKDRFSAERLKGVDSTLKIQPAELGDSAVYLCASGTWNTGELFFGEGSRLTVL.